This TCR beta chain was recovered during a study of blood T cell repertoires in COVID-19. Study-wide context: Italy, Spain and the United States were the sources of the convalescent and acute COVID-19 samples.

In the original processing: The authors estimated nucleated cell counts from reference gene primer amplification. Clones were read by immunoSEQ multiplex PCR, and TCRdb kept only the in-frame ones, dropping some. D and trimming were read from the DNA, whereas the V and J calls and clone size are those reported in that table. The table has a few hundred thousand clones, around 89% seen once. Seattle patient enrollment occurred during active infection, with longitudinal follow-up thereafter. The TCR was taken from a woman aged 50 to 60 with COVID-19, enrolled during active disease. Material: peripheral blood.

This CDR3 is CASAPTGDGSYGYTF. The CDR3 region has the DNA TGCGCCAGCGCACCGACAGGGGACGGTTCCTATGGCTACACCTTC. V is TRBV5-1 and J is TRBJ1-2; 8 nucleotides line up with TRBD1. The CDR3 spans 15 residues. J gave up 4 bases and V 7 bases, and 12 bases lay outside the gene matches. Germline loops: CDR1 SGHRS, CDR2 YFSETQ.